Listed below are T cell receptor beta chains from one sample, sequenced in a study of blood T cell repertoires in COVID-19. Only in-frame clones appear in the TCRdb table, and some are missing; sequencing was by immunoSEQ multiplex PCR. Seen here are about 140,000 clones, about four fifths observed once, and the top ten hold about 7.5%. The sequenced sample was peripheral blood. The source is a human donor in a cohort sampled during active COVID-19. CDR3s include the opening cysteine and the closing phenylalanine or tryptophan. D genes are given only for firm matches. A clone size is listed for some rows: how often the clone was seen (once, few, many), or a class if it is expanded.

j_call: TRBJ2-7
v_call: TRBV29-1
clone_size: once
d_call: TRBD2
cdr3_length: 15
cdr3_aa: CSVEALAGTRDEQYF
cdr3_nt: TGCAGCGTTGAAGCCCTAGCGGGAACTCGGGACGAGCAGTACTTC

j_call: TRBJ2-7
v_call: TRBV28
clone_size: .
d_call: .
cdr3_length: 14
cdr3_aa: CASSFVGGSYEQYF
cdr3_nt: TGTGCCAGCAGTTTCGTAGGCGGCTCCTACGAGCAGTACTTC

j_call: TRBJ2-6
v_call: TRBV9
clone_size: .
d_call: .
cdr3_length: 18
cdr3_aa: CASSPLSRAGSGANVLTF
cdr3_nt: TGTGCCAGCAGCCCCCTGAGCAGGGCCGGCTCTGGGGCCAACGTCCTGACTTTC

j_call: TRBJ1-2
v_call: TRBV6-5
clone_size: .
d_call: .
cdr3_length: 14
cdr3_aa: CASNRNRDSYGYTF
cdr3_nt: TGTGCCAGCAATCGTAACAGGGATAGCTATGGCTACACCTTC

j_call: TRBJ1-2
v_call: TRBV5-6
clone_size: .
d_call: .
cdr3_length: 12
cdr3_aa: CASSLATYGYTF
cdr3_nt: TGTGCCAGCAGCTTGGCTACGTATGGCTACACCTTC

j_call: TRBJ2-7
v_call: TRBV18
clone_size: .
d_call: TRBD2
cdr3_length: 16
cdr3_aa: CASSLAGGPSSYEQYF
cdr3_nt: TGTGCCAGCTCACTAGCGGGAGGGCCGAGCTCCTACGAGCAGTACTTC

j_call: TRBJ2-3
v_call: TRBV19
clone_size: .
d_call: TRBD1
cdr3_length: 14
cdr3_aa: CASTTGSNLDTQYF
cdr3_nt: TGTGCCAGTACGACAGGGAGCAACCTCGATACGCAGTATTTT

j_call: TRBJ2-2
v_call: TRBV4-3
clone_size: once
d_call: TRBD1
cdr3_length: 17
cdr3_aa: CASSHGTGPVVAGELFF
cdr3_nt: TGCGCCAGCAGCCACGGGACAGGTCCCGTGGTCGCCGGGGAGCTGTTTTTT

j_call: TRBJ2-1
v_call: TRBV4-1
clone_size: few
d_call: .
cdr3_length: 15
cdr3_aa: CASSQAGTAYNEQFF
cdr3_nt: TGCGCCAGCAGCCAAGCAGGGACTGCATACAATGAGCAGTTCTTC

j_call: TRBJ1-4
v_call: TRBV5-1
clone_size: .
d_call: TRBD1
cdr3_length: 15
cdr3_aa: CASRRETGGYEKLFF
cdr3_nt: TGCGCCAGCAGACGGGAGACAGGGGGCTATGAAAAACTGTTTTTT

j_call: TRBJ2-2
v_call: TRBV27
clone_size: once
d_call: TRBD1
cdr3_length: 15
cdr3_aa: CASRWDRQVSGELFF
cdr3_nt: TGTGCCAGCAGGTGGGACAGACAAGTATCCGGGGAGCTGTTTTTT

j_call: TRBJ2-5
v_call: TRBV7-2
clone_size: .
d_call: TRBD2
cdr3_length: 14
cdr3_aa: CASSFSGSLETQYF
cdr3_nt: TGTGCCAGCAGCTTTAGCGGGAGTTTAGAGACCCAGTACTTC

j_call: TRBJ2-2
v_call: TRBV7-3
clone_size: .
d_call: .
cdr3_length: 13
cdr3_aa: CASSYSGTGELFF
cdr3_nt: TGTGCCAGCAGCTATAGCGGCACCGGGGAGCTGTTTTTT

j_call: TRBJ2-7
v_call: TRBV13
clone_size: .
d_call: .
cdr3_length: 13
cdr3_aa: CASSTRHLYEQYF
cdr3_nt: TGTGCCAGCAGCACTCGACACCTCTACGAGCAGTACTTC

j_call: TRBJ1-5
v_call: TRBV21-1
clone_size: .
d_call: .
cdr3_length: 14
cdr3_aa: CASSESRGNQPQHF
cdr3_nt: TGTGCCAGCAGCGAATCCCGGGGGAATCAGCCCCAGCATTTT

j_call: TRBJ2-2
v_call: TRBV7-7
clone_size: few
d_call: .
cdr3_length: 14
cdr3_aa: CASSSDSNTGELFF
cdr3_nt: TGTGCCAGCAGTTCCGACAGTAACACCGGGGAGCTGTTTTTT

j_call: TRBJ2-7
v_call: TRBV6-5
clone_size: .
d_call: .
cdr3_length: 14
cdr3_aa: CASSKDWQSYEQYF
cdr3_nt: TGTGCCAGCAGCAAGGACTGGCAATCCTACGAGCAGTACTTC

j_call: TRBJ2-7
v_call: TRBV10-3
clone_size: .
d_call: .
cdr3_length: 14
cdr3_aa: CAISGESTYYEQYF
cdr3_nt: TGTGCCATCAGCGGGGAGTCTACCTACTACGAGCAGTACTTC

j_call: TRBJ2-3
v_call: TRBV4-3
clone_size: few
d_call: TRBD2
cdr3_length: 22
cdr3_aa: CASSHGLAGGRVSELSTDTQYF
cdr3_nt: TGCGCCAGCAGCCATGGACTAGCGGGAGGACGCGTCTCTGAGCTTAGCACAGATACGCAGTATTTT

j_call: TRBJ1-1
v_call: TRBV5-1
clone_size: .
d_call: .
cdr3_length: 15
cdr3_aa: CASSLASPGGTEAFF
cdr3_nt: TGCGCCAGCAGCTTGGCTAGCCCCGGGGGCACTGAAGCTTTCTTT

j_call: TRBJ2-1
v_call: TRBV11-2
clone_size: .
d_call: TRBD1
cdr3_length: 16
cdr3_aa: CASSLSGTGGFNEQFF
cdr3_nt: TGTGCCAGCAGCTTATCCGGGACAGGGGGCTTCAATGAGCAGTTCTTC

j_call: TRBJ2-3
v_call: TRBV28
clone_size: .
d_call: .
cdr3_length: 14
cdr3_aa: CASAGQTSTDTQYF
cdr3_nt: TGTGCCTCGGCCGGACAGACTAGCACAGATACGCAGTATTTT

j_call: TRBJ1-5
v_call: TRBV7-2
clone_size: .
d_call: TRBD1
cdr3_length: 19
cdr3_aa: CASSLAGQGLFVSNQPQHF
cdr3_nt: TGTGCCAGCAGCTTAGCCGGACAGGGCTTATTTGTCAGCAATCAGCCCCAGCATTTT

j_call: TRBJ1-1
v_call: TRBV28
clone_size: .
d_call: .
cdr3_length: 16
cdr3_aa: CASSWPTGLMNTEAFF
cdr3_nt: TGTGCCAGCAGTTGGCCGACAGGACTTATGAACACTGAAGCTTTCTTT

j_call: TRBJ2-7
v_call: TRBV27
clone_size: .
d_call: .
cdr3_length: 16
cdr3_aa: CASSLTRRGAFYEQYF
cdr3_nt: TGTGCCAGCAGTTTAACCCGTCGGGGGGCGTTTTACGAGCAGTACTTC

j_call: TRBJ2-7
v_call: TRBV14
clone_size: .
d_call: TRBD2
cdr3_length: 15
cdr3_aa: CASSQASLAGAKQYF
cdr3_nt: TGTGCCAGCAGCCAAGCGTCACTAGCGGGAGCTAAGCAGTACTTC

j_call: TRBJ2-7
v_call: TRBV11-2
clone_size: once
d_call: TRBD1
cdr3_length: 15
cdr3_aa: CASSSTGGTPYEQYF
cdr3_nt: TGTGCCAGCAGCTCTACAGGGGGGACTCCCTACGAGCAGTACTTC

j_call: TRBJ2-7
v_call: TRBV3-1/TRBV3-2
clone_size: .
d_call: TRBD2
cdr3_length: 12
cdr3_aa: CASRAGGNVQYF
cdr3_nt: TGTGCCAGCAGAGCGGGAGGGAATGTGCAGTACTTC

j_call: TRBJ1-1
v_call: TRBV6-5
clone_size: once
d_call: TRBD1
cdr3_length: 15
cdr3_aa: CASSRQGGGGTEAFF
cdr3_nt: TGTGCCAGCAGTAGACAGGGGGGGGGCGGCACTGAAGCTTTCTTT

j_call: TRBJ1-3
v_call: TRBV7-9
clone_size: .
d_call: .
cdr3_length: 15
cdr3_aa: CASSLAGGTGNTIYF
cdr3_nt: TGTGCCAGCAGCTTAGCGGGGGGTACTGGAAACACCATATATTTT

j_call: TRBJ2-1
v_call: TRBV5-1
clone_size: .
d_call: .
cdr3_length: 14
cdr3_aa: CASSLNRTRDEQFF
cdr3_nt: TGCGCCAGCAGCTTGAATCGGACTCGCGATGAGCAGTTCTTC

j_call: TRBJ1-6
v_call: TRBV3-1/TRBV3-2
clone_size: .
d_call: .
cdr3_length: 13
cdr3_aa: CASSPGTYSPLHF
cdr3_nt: TGTGCCAGCAGCCCCGGGACTTACTCACCCCTCCACTTT

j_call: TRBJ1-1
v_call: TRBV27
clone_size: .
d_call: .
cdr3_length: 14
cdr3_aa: CASSTLQANTEAFF
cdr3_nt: TGTGCCAGCAGTACCCTACAGGCGAACACTGAAGCTTTCTTT

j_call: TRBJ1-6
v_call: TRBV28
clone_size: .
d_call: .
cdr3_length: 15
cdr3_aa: CASSLVRDVESPLHF
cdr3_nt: TGTGCCAGCAGTTTGGTACGGGATGTTGAATCACCCCTCCACTTT

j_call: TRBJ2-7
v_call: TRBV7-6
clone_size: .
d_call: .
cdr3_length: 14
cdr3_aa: CASSLSGGGYEQYF
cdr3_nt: TGTGCCAGCAGCTTATCCGGAGGCGGCTACGAGCAGTACTTC

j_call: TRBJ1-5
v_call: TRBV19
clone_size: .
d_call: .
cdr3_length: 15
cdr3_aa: CASCERQGTGQPQHF
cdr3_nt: TGTGCCAGTTGTGAGAGGCAGGGAACTGGTCAGCCCCAGCATTTT

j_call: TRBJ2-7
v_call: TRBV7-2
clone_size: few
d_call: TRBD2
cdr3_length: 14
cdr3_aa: CASSRTSGSPEQYF
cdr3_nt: TGTGCCAGCAGCCGGACTAGCGGGAGCCCCGAGCAGTACTTC

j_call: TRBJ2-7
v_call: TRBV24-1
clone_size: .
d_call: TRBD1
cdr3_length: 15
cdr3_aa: CATSDTTGGSYEQYF
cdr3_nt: TGTGCCACCAGTGATACTACAGGGGGCTCCTACGAGCAGTACTTC

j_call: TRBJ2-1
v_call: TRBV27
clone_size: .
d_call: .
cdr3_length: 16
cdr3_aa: CASSLWTGGDYNEQFF
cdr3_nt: TGTGCCAGCAGTCTCTGGACCGGCGGGGACTACAATGAGCAGTTCTTC

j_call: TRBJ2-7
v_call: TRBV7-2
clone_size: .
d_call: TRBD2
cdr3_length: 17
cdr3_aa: CASSLAFRTSGHYEQYF
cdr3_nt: TGTGCCAGCAGCTTAGCCTTCCGGACTAGCGGCCACTACGAGCAGTACTTC

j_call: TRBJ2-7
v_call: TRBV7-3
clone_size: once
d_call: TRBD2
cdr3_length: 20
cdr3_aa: CASSTPTGTSGNSFPYEQYF
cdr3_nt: TGTGCCAGCAGTACACCGACCGGGACTAGCGGGAACAGCTTCCCCTACGAGCAGTACTTC

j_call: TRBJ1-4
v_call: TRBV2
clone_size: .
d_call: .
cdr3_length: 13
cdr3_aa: CASNRDTKEKLFF
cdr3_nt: TGTGCCAGCAACCGGGACACAAAAGAAAAACTGTTTTTT

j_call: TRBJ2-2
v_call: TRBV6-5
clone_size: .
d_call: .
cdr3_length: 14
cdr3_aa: CASSPRTVTGELFF
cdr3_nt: TGTGCCAGCAGCCCAAGGACAGTTACCGGGGAGCTGTTTTTT

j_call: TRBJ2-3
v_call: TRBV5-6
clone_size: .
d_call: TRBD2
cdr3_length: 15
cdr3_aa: CASSWGLAGSDTQYF
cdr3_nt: TGTGCCAGCAGCTGGGGACTAGCGGGATCAGATACGCAGTATTTT